The 10 T cell receptor beta chains given below trace back to one sample, sequenced in a study of blood T cell repertoires in COVID-19. The table came from immunoSEQ multiplex PCR; TCRdb's copy has only in-frame clones and leaves some out. The sample has about 160,000 clones, 70% to 90% seen once. The source material was peripheral blood. The receptors originated from a woman in her 70s with acute or convalescent COVID-19.

The chain uses TRBV20-1 and TRBJ2-3; 10 bases align to TRBD2. CDR1 and CDR2 from the germline V gene are DFQATT and SNEGSKA (reference sequence). Unmatched junction bases numbered 12, after V lost 3 bases and J lost 0 bases. This CDR3 region has 18 residues. Here the CDR3 reads CSASSLAGAPTSTDTQYF. The CDR3, as DNA: TGCAGTGCTAGTTCGCTAGCGGGGGCGCCTACTAGCACAGATACGCAGTATTTT.

The rearrangement uses TRBV30 and TRBJ2-2; a possible D gene is TRBD2 (5 bases). Germline-derived CDR1 and CDR2 are GTSNPN and SVGIG (reference sequence). CDR3 length equals 13 residues. V was clipped by 3 bases and J by 6 bases, with 11 bases between them. Here the CDR3 DNA reads TGTGCCTGGAGCAGCCCGGGGTCCGGGGAGCTGTTTTTT. Translating gives CAWSSPGSGELFF.

DNA for the CDR3: TGTGCCAGCAGCGCACAGGGGATGAATCAGCCCCAGCATTTT. Amino acid sequence: CASSAQGMNQPQHF. The chain links TRBV6-5 to TRBJ1-5, with TRBD1 matching 7 bases. Trimming cost V 6 bases and J 4 bases; bases outside gene matches: 6. The germline V gene encodes CDR1 MNHEY and CDR2 SVGAGI. The CDR3 extends over 14 amino acids.

A few counts support this clone. This chain links TRBV7-2 with TRBJ2-1; D is perhaps TRBD2 (5 bases). Germline CDR1 is SGHTA and CDR2 is FQGNSA. V was clipped by 5 bases and J by 0 bases, with 11 bases between them. This CDR3 has 15 amino acids. DNA for the CDR3: TGTGCCAGCAGCCGTCCGGGGAGCTCCTACAATGAGCAGTTCTTC. Translating gives CASSRPGSSYNEQFF.

The J gene is TRBJ2-6, the V gene TRBV4-3, with D unresolved. Germline V gene data show CDR1 as LGHNA and CDR2 as YSLEER. V was clipped by 0 bases and J by 0 bases, with 9 bases between them. The CDR3 is made up of 17 amino acids. CDR3 protein: CASSQDRSISGANVLTF. In DNA, the CDR3 is TGCGCCAGCAGCCAAGACAGATCCATCTCTGGGGCCAACGTCCTGACTTTC.

This chain links TRBV2 with TRBJ1-2; D is perhaps TRBD1 (5 bases). The ends were cut back, 4 bases at V and 0 bases at J, with 18 bases in the middle. The CDR3 runs 17 residues. CDR1 SNHLY and CDR2 FYNNEI come from the germline V gene. The CDR3 bases are TGTGCCAGCAGTGTGGGGGGTATCATCACAGCTAACTATGGCTACACCTTC. Translation gives CASSVGGIITANYGYTF.

This chain links TRBV5-1 with TRBJ1-2; D not certain. This CDR3 has 15 amino acids. The ends were cut back, 0 bases at V and 0 bases at J, with 9 bases in the middle. Germline CDR1 reads SGHRS; CDR2 reads YFSETQ. CDR3: CASSLGHPANYGYTF. As DNA, the CDR3 is TGCGCCAGCAGCTTGGGACACCCCGCTAACTATGGCTACACCTTC.

The chain combines TRBV25-1 with TRBJ1-1; 8 positions match TRBD1. The germline CDR1 and CDR2 sequences are MGHDK and SYGVNS. Trimming cost V 8 bases and J 1 base; bases outside gene matches: 0. The CDR3 totals 12 residues. Written as DNA, the CDR3 is TGTGCCAGCGGACAGGGGAACACTGAAGCTTTCTTT. It specifies CASGQGNTEAFF.

The V call is TRBV13, the J call TRBJ2-1; possible D gene TRBD2, 7 bases. Germline-derived CDR1 and CDR2 are PRHDT and FYEKMQ (reference sequence). The V and J ends lost 1 base and 0 bases respectively, with 16 bases between them. CDR3 length: 18 amino acids. The CDR3 nucleotides read TGTGCCAGCAGCTTAGTGGGATTGAGGGGGGGCTCCTACAATGAGCAGTTCTTC. It translates to CASSLVGLRGGSYNEQFF.

The chain joins TRBV3-1 (or the pseudogene TRBV3-2) to TRBJ2-2; 8 nucleotides match TRBD1. Germline CDR1 reads LGHDT; CDR2 reads YNNKEL (reference sequence). Trimming removed 4 bases from V and 1 base from J; junction bases left unmatched: 8. The CDR3 contains 17 residues. The CDR3 DNA reads as TGTGCCAGCAGCCCTACGAGGACAGGGATGAACACCGGGGAGCTGTTTTTT. This translates into CASSPTRTGMNTGELFF.